One sample yielded the 28 T cell receptor beta chains listed below, sequenced in a study of T cell responses to AZD1222 COVID-19 vaccine. Here immunoSEQ multiplex PCR was the method, and the copy in TCRdb shows in-frame clones only, minus some. The sample has more than 100,000 clones; about nine tenths are singletons. Sample: peripheral blood, taken on day 0 of AZD1222 vaccination. The receptors originated from an adult in good health.

As concerns this clone: The junction differs from germline at one of its ends, possibly a read error. The chain couples TRBV6-2 or TRBV6-3 to TRBJ2-5, with D possibly being TRBD2 (5 bases). Germline V gene sequence: CDR1 MNHEY, CDR2 SVGEGT. The CDR3 has 15 amino acids. The CDR3: CASSGQPDSQGTQYF. In DNA form, the CDR3 reads TGTGCCAGCAGTGGTCAACCGGACTCCCAAGGGACCCAGTACTTC.

The chain links TRBV5-6 to TRBJ1-6; TRBD1 might be the D (6 bases). This CDR3 is 19 amino acids long. Trimming stripped 0 bases from V and 0 bases from J, with 16 bases between. CDR1 is SGHDT, CDR2 YYEEEE, per germline. The CDR3 bases are TGTGCCAGCAGCTTGGCCAACCAGGGGATGGGCTCCTATAATTCACCCCTCCACTTT. Amino acid sequence: CASSLANQGMGSYNSPLHF.

The chain joins TRBV6-1 to TRBJ1-5, with unresolved D. The V end lost 2 bases, the J end lost 6 bases, and 8 bases lay between the germline ends. The CDR3 loop spans 13 amino acids. Germline V gives CDR1 MNHNS, CDR2 SASEGT. The DNA of the CDR3 is TGTGCCAGCAGTGAAAGGGAGGCTCAGCCCCAGCATTTT. Protein: CASSEREAQPQHF.

The CDR3: CASSHRENNEKLFF. CDR3 coding DNA: TGTGCCAGCAGCCACCGGGAGAATAATGAAAAACTGTTTTTT. The V gene is TRBV6-2 or TRBV6-3, the J gene TRBJ1-4; no definite D call. Between the trimmed V and J ends, which lost 6 bases and 4 bases, there was a span of 12 bases. Looked up from germline, CDR1 is MNHEY and CDR2 is SVGEGT. The CDR3 has 14 residues.

The genes are TRBV5-1 and TRBJ2-7; a weak D match, TRBD1 (6 bases). Trimming removed 2 bases from V and 2 bases from J, with 11 bases in between. The germline V gene encodes CDR1 SGHRS and CDR2 YFSETQ. The CDR3 loop spans 14 amino acids. CDR3 nucleotide sequence: TGCGCCAGCAGCTTCGGGACACTTACCTACGAGCAGTACTTC. Amino acids: CASSFGTLTYEQYF.

The chain links TRBV25-1 to TRBJ2-3, with D unclear. CDR1 is MGHDK, CDR2 SYGVNS, per germline. V lost 2 bases to trimming and J lost 1 base, with 13 bases between them. This CDR3 region has 16 residues. CDR3 region: CASSEGVAAGTDTQYF. The CDR3 DNA sequence: TGTGCCAGCAGTGAAGGGGTAGCCGCCGGCACAGATACGCAGTATTTT.

The rearrangement joins TRBV5-1 to TRBJ1-4; TRBD1 is a possible D gene (6 bases). The CDR3 contains 14 residues. Germline V gene sequence: CDR1 SGHRS, CDR2 YFSETQ. Trimming shortened V by 4 bases and J by 6 bases, and 13 bases separated the two germline ends. The CDR3 region has the DNA TGCGCCAGCAGCGGCTCGGGGGCGGATGAAAAACTGTTTTTT. Translation: CASSGSGADEKLFF.

The chain has TRBV9 and TRBJ1-4, with TRBD1 matching over 7 bases. V trimming: 0 bases; J trimming: 3 bases; junction bases outside the gene matches: 14. Germline V gene lookup returns CDR1 SGDLS and CDR2 YYNGEE. The CDR3 consists of 19 residues. CDR3 DNA: TGTGCCAGCAGCGTAGACCCCATGACAGGGTGGTCAGCTAATGAAAAACTGTTTTTT. The encoded protein is CASSVDPMTGWSANEKLFF.

The chain joins TRBV15 to TRBJ1-2, with D unclear. The CDR3 has 14 residues. The germline V gene has CDR1 LNHNV and CDR2 YYDKDF (reference sequence). Trimming pared 6 bases from V and 7 bases from J, leaving 18 bases between. CDR3 amino acids: CATRRAGSSGGYTF. The DNA for the CDR3 is TGTGCCACCAGACGAGCAGGCTCCAGCGGTGGCTACACCTTC.

The chain links TRBV7-2 to TRBJ1-2; no clear D gene. Trimming removed 5 bases at V and 3 bases at J, with 7 bases between. This CDR3 contains 12 residues. Per germline, CDR1 SGHTA and CDR2 FQGNSA. In nucleotides, the CDR3 is TGTGCCAGCAGCGGAGGCCACTATGGCTACACCTTC. Its protein is CASSGGHYGYTF.

The table lists this clone with a few counts. V and J are TRBV5-1 and TRBJ2-1; possibly TRBD1 for D (6 bases). Germline assignment: CDR1 SGHRS and CDR2 YFSETQ. V lost 1 base, J lost 0 bases, and 8 bases lay in between. The CDR3 sequence is 15 residues long. CDR3 amino acids: CASSLHRDSYNEQFF. The CDR3 nucleotides read TGCGCCAGCAGCTTGCACAGGGACTCCTACAATGAGCAGTTCTTC. The variable domain in full, with the rest retrieved from reference TRBV5-1 and TRBJ2-1, is KAGVTQTPRYLIKTRGQQVTLSCSPISGHRSVSWYQQTPGQGLQFLFEYFSETQRNKGNFPGRFSGRQFSNSRSEMNVSTLELGDSALYLCASSLHRDSYNEQFFGPGTRLTVL.

The chain couples TRBV11-2 to TRBJ2-2; D not resolved. V lost 1 base, J lost 8 bases, and 2 bases lay in between. The CDR3 extends over 11 amino acids. Germline lookup yields CDR1 SGHAT and CDR2 FQNNGV. The CDR3 here is CASSLAGELFF. The CDR3 DNA follows: TGTGCCAGCAGCTTAGCAGGGGAGCTGTTTTTT.

V usage is TRBV6-2 or TRBV6-3 and J usage is TRBJ2-5; 9 nucleotides agree with TRBD2. The CDR3 extends over 16 amino acids. Germline CDR1 reads MNHEY; CDR2 reads SVGEGT. The junction had 4 bases not matched to a gene; V was cut back by 2 bases and J by 0 bases. The CDR3 here is CASSYGASGDQETQYF. In nucleotides, the CDR3 is TGTGCCAGCAGTTACGGGGCTAGCGGGGACCAAGAGACCCAGTACTTC.

The V and J genes are TRBV9 and TRBJ1-3; no definite D call. From germline, CDR1 is SGDLS and CDR2 YYNGEE. This CDR3 has 14 amino acids. Trimming shortened V by 3 bases and J by 7 bases, and 14 bases separated the two germline ends. The chain's CDR3 is CASSEAGTRNTIYF. The CDR3 region has the DNA TGTGCCAGCAGCGAGGCCGGTACGAGGAACACCATATATTTT.

Written as DNA, the CDR3 is TGTGCCAGCAGCTCTCCGGGACAGGGTAACGAGCAGTACTTC. Protein sequence: CASSSPGQGNEQYF. V usage is TRBV5-4 and J usage is TRBJ2-7, with 9 bases fitting TRBD1. Germline CDR1 SGHNT, CDR2 YYREEE (reference sequence). After removal of 3 bases from V and 5 bases from J, the junction contained 6 bases not matched to a gene. This CDR3 has 14 residues.

This clone was counted a single time. V is TRBV6-5 and J is TRBJ2-1; D call uncertain. CDR1 and CDR2 (germline): MNHEY, SVGAGI. V was pared by 2 bases and J by 8 bases, with 10 bases between. This CDR3 contains 13 residues. The CDR3 nucleotides read TGTGCCAGCAGTTACAGGCTAGAGGATGAGCAGTTCTTC. Its translation: CASSYRLEDEQFF.

The chain employs TRBV3-1 (or the pseudogene TRBV3-2) and TRBJ2-1; TRBD1 is a possible D gene (5 bases). Trimming cost V 1 base and J 10 bases, with 11 bases left between them. This CDR3 spans 13 amino acids. Germline CDR1 reads LGHDT; CDR2 reads YNNKEL (reference sequence). CDR3 protein: CASSQATGSEQFF. In nucleotides, the CDR3 is TGTGCCAGCAGCCAAGCCACAGGTTCGGAGCAGTTCTTC.

V usage is TRBV11-2 and J usage is TRBJ1-2, with a weak D call TRBD1 (6 bases). The germline V gene encodes CDR1 SGHAT and CDR2 FQNNGV. Trimming took 5 bases from V and 5 from J, leaving 18 bases between them. The CDR3 is 15 residues long. CDR3 loop: CASSENRDTKYGYTF. The CDR3 coding sequence is TGTGCCAGCAGCGAGAACCGGGACACCAAATATGGCTACACCTTC.

V and J are TRBV5-8 and TRBJ2-5; possible D gene TRBD1, 6 bases. V was clipped by 0 bases and J by 5 bases, with 8 bases between them. Per germline, CDR1 SGHTS and CDR2 YDEGEE. This CDR3 contains 13 residues. The CDR3 is CASSLAQGETQYF. The CDR3 coding sequence is TGTGCCAGCAGCTTGGCCCAGGGGGAGACCCAGTACTTC.

The rearrangement uses TRBV7-9 and TRBJ2-7; tentatively, D is TRBD1 (6 bases). From germline, CDR1 is SEHNR and CDR2 FQNEAQ (reference sequence). V lost 4 bases to trimming and J lost 3 bases, with 22 bases between them. The CDR3 is made up of 17 amino acids. The CDR3 region is CASSSGEGGHIDYEQYF. DNA of the CDR3: TGTGCCAGCAGCTCGGGTGAAGGGGGACACATCGACTACGAGCAGTACTTC.

This clone has ten or more counts. One junction end does not reproduce the germline sequence, and a read error may be involved. The chain is built from TRBV7-6 and TRBJ1-5; 7 nucleotides align to TRBD1. Germline CDR1 SGHVS, CDR2 FNYEAQ. The CDR3 extends over 16 amino acids. In DNA form, the CDR3 reads TGTGCCAGCAGCCCCCCAGGGGGAGGGGGCAATAAGCCCCAGCATTTT. Encoded protein: CASSPPGGGGNKPQHF.

The chain is built from TRBV7-6 and TRBJ1-1, with D unclear. This CDR3 has 13 residues. Germline V lookup: CDR1 SGHVS, CDR2 FNYEAQ. V was cut by 6 bases and J by 0 bases, with 8 bases left in between. This CDR3 reads CASSPTLNTEAFF. DNA for the CDR3: TGTGCCAGCAGTCCAACCTTGAACACTGAAGCTTTCTTT.

The chain links TRBV7-9 to TRBJ1-5; D is undetermined. The germline gives CDR1 SEHNR, CDR2 FQNEAQ (reference sequence). V lost 1 base, J lost 6 bases, and 4 bases lay in between. There are 12 residues in the CDR3. CDR3 bases: TGTGCCAGCAGCTTAGGGTCTCAGCCCCAGCATTTT. Translating gives CASSLGSQPQHF. The whole variable domain, remainder taken from reference TRBV7-9 and TRBJ1-5, is DTGVSQNPRHKITKRGQNVTFRCDPISEHNRLYWYRQTLGQGPEFLTYFQNEAQLEKSRLLSDRFSAERPKGSFSTLEIQRTEQGDSAMYLCASSLGSQPQHFGDGTRLSIL.

This clone was seen a few times. J is TRBJ2-7 and V is TRBV7-8; D possibly matches TRBD1 or TRBD2 (5 bases each). Germline CDR1 is SGHVS and CDR2 is FQNEAQ. Trimming stripped 2 bases from V and 2 bases from J, with 10 bases between. The CDR3 has 14 amino acids. The CDR3 reads CASSLWDATYEQYF. CDR3 bases: TGTGCCAGCAGCTTATGGGACGCAACCTACGAGCAGTACTTC.

The chain is built from TRBV6-1 and TRBJ2-3, with D possibly TRBD2 on 6 matching bases. The CDR3 consists of 17 residues. The germline V gene encodes CDR1 MNHNS and CDR2 SASEGT. Trimming removed 4 bases from V and 1 base from J, with 18 bases in between. CDR3 bases: TGTGCCAGCAGTGCCCGGAGGCAGCGGGTCGGCACAGATACGCAGTATTTT. Translating it yields CASSARRQRVGTDTQYF.

The gene calls are TRBV2 and TRBJ1-4; 8 bases match TRBD1. With V trimmed by 6 bases and J by 3 bases, 9 bases remained unmatched. The CDR3 runs 16 residues. Germline V gene lookup returns CDR1 SNHLY and CDR2 FYNNEI. CDR3 amino acids: CASRSRQGASNEKLFF. The CDR3 nucleotides read TGTGCCAGCAGGTCCCGGCAGGGGGCATCTAATGAAAAACTGTTTTTT.

This chain connects TRBV19 to TRBJ1-2, with 8 nucleotides matching TRBD1. The trim removed 6 bases at V and 7 bases at J, leaving 7 bases unmatched. This CDR3 comprises 13 residues. Germline CDR1 reads LNHDA; CDR2 reads SQIVND (reference sequence). The CDR3 loop is CASRADRVGGYTF. CDR3 DNA: TGTGCCAGTAGAGCGGACAGGGTTGGTGGCTACACCTTC.

The chain links TRBV27 to TRBJ2-3, with 9 positions matching TRBD1. J lost 4 bases, V lost 10 bases, and 9 bases had no gene match. The CDR3 loop spans 14 amino acids. Germline CDR1 reads MNHEY; CDR2 reads SMNVEV (reference sequence). The CDR3 spells CATGTGFLSDTQYF. The CDR3 bases are TGTGCCACCGGGACAGGGTTTTTATCAGATACGCAGTATTTT.